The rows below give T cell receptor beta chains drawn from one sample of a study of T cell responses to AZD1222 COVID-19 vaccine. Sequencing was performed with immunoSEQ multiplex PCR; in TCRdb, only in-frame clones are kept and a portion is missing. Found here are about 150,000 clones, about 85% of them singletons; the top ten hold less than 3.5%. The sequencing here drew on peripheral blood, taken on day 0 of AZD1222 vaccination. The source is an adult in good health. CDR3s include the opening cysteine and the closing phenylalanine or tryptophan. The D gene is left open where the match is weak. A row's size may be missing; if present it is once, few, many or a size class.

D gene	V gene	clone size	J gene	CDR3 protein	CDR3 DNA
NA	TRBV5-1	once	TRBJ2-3	CASRAPPGDTQYF	TGCGCCAGCAGGGCACCCCCTGGGGATACGCAGTATTTT
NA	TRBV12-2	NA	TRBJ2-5	CASRLGQALQETQYF	TGTGCAAGTCGCTTGGGACAGGCCCTCCAAGAGACCCAGTACTTC
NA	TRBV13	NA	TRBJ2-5	CASSFGGRIQETQYF	TGTGCCAGCAGCTTTGGGGGGCGGATACAAGAGACCCAGTACTTC
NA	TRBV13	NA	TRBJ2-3	CASTRGASDTQYF	TGTGCCAGCACCCGGGGGGCGTCAGATACGCAGTATTTT
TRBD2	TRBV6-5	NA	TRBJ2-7	CASSYSSGAYEQYF	TGTGCCAGCAGTTACTCGAGCGGGGCCTACGAGCAGTACTTC
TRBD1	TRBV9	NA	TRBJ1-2	CASSMYTGGRSYTF	TGTGCCAGCAGCATGTACACAGGGGGACGGAGCTACACCTTC
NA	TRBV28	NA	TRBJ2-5	CASSPSSVGSAIDF	TGTGCCAGCAGTCCGAGTTCGGTGGGTAGCGCCATTGACTTC
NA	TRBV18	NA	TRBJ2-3	CASSPGLLSQDTQYF	TGTGCCAGCTCACCGGGACTCCTAAGTCAAGATACGCAGTATTTT
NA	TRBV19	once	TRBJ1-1	CASIRERAFF	TGTGCCAGTATTCGGGAGCGGGCTTTCTTT
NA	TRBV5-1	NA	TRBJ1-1	CASSLPSPVNTEAFF	TGCGCCAGCAGCTTGCCGAGTCCGGTGAACACTGAAGCTTTCTTT
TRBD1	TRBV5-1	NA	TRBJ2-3	CASSSGQGTDTQYF	TGCGCCAGCAGCTCGGGACAGGGGACAGATACGCAGTATTTT
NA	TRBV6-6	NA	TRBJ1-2	CASSYVGEYGYTF	TGTGCCAGCAGTTACGTCGGAGAATATGGCTACACCTTC
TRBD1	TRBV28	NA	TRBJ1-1	CASSFSRDRGFTEAFF	TGTGCCAGCAGTTTTTCGAGGGACAGGGGTTTCACTGAAGCTTTCTTT
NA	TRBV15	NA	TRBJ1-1	CATSRETGMNTEAFF	TGTGCCACCAGCAGAGAGACGGGGATGAACACTGAAGCTTTCTTT
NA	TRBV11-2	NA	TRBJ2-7	CASSLAEQGGYEQYF	TGTGCCAGCAGCTTAGCCGAACAGGGAGGGTACGAGCAGTACTTC
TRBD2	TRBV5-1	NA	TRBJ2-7	CASSPGRREGEQYF	TGCGCCAGCAGCCCGGGACGGAGGGAGGGCGAGCAGTACTTC
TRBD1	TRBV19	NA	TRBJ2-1	CASSWDSRSNEQFF	TGTGCCAGTAGTTGGGACAGCCGCTCCAATGAGCAGTTCTTC
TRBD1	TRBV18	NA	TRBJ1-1	CASSRGQDFANTEAFF	TGTGCCAGCTCACGGGGACAGGACTTTGCGAACACTGAAGCTTTCTTT
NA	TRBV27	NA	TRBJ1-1	CASSLSQGAAEAFF	TGTGCCAGCAGTTTATCGCAGGGTGCGGCTGAAGCTTTCTTT
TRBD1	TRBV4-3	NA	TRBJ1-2	CASSRGTGDGGYTF	TGCGCCAGCAGCCGAGGGACAGGGGATGGTGGCTACACCTTC
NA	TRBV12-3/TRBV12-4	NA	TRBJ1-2	CASSFNGRSGYTF	TGTGCCAGCAGTTTTAACGGACGGAGTGGCTACACCTTC
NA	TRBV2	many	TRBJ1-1	CASRTQMATEAFF	TGTGCCAGCAGGACACAGATGGCCACTGAAGCTTTCTTT
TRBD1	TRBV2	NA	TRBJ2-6	CASSEWGTGVTVGANVLTF	TGTGCCAGCAGTGAATGGGGGACAGGGGTAACGGTTGGGGCCAACGTCCTGACTTTC
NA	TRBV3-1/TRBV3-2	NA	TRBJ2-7	CASSPSGLSYEQYF	TGTGCCAGCAGCCCCAGCGGGTTATCCTACGAGCAGTACTTC
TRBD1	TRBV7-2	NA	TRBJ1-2	CASSPRTGGGGYTF	TGTGCCAGCAGCCCGCGGACAGGGGGGGGTGGCTACACCTTC
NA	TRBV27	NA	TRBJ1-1	CASSSSGISRRTEAFF	TGTGCCAGCAGTTCATCCGGGATTTCCCGGAGGACTGAAGCTTTCTTT
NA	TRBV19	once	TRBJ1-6	CASSSRGNSPLHF	TGTGCCAGTAGTAGCAGGGGTAATTCACCCCTCCACTTT
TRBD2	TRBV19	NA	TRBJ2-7	CASKGLAGASYEQYF	TGTGCCAGTAAGGGACTAGCGGGGGCCAGCTACGAGCAGTACTTC
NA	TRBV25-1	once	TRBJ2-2	CASSPKGHTLTGELFF	TGTGCCAGCAGTCCGAAGGGGCATACCTTGACCGGGGAGCTGTTTTTT
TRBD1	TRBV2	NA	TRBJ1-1	CASSVGQGHTEAFF	TGTGCCAGCAGTGTGGGACAGGGTCACACTGAAGCTTTCTTT
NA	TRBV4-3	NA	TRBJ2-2	CASSQEGPGELFF	TGCGCCAGCAGCCAAGAAGGTCCCGGGGAGCTGTTTTTT
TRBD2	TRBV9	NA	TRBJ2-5	CASSVGSSGGTQYF	TGTGCCAGCAGCGTAGGTTCTAGCGGGGGGACCCAGTACTTC
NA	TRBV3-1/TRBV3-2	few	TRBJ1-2	CASSPQGNYGYTF	TGTGCCAGCAGTCCCCAGGGGAACTATGGCTACACCTTC
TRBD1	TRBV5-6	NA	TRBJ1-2	CASSLPGQGAFYGYTF	TGTGCCAGCAGCTTACCTGGTCAGGGGGCATTTTATGGCTACACCTTC
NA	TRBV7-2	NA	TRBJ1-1	CASSLGASSNTEAFF	TGTGCCAGCAGCTTAGGAGCCAGTTCGAACACTGAAGCTTTCTTT
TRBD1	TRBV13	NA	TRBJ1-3	CASSVRQGRNTIYF	TGTGCCAGCAGCGTACGACAGGGGAGAAACACCATATATTTT
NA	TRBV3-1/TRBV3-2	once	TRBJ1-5	CASSQDWRAPNQPQHF	TGTGCCAGCAGCCAAGATTGGAGGGCACCTAATCAGCCCCAGCATTTT
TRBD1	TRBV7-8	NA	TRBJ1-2	CASSPGTVNYGYTF	TGTGCCAGCAGCCCGGGGACAGTCAACTATGGCTACACCTTC
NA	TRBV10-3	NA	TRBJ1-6	CAISENSNNSPLHF	TGTGCCATCAGTGAAAACAGCAATAATTCACCCCTCCACTTT
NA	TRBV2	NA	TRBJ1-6	CASSREGAYNSPLHF	TGTGCCAGCAGCCGGGAGGGGGCCTATAATTCACCCCTCCACTTT
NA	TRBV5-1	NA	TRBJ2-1	CASSLRGERTSLYNEQFF	TGCGCCAGCAGCTTACGGGGTGAACGAACCAGCCTCTACAATGAGCAGTTCTTC
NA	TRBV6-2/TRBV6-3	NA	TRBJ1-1	CASSQARGTLYTEAFF	TGTGCCAGCAGTCAAGCTAGAGGGACTCTCTACACTGAAGCTTTCTTT
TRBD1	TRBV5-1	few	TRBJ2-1	CASQYPGGNEQFF	TGCGCCAGCCAATACCCAGGGGGCAATGAGCAGTTCTTC
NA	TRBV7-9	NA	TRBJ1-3	CASSLHTNGNTIYF	TGTGCCAGCAGCTTACATACCAATGGAAACACCATATATTTT
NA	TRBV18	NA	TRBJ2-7	CASSPREGASYEQYF	TGTGCCAGCTCACCTCGCGAAGGAGCCTCCTACGAGCAGTACTTC
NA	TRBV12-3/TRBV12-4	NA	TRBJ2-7	CASGGQPYEQYF	TGTGCCAGCGGTGGACAGCCCTACGAGCAGTACTTC
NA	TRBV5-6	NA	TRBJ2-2	CASSFFTGELFF	TGTGCCAGCAGCTTCTTCACCGGGGAGCTGTTTTTT
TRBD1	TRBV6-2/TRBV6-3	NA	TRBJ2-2	CASSIEDRAITGELFF	TGTGCCAGCAGTATCGAGGACAGGGCAATCACCGGGGAGCTGTTTTTT
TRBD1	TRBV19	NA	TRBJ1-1	CASTRTGWTEAFF	TGTGCCAGTACCAGGACAGGGTGGACTGAAGCTTTCTTT
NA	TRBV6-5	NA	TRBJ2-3	CASRGVYTDTQYF	TGTGCCAGCAGGGGGGTCTACACAGATACGCAGTATTTT
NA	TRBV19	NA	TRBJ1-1	CASTYRQGSVNTEAFF	TGTGCCAGTACGTACAGGCAGGGTTCGGTGAACACTGAAGCTTTCTTT